The 6 T cell receptor beta chains in this list originate from one sample, sequenced in a study of regulatory T cells in long-lasting Graves disease. Regarding time point: persistent/refractory GD, antithyroid drugs over 5 years with positive TRAb. After RNA was extracted from PBMCs, the TCR library was made from it. With iRepertoire HTBI primers and Arm-PCR of CDR3 regions, TCR beta libraries were built. TCRdb re-analysed the multiplex PCR reads in MiXCR, keeping a single row per CDR3 protein. The sample gives 650,000 to 850,000 distinct CDR3 sequences, about 32% of which show up once; around 40% is in the top ten. Here the sequenced sample was peripheral blood mononuclear cells (PBMCs), taken when the disease was refractory, from a patient treated with antithyroid drugs. The receptor source for this set is a female donor with Graves disease.

The chain carries TRBV19 and TRBJ2-7, with 9 bases identical to TRBD2. CDR3 length: 17 amino acids. The germline gives CDR1 LNHDA, CDR2 SQIVND (reference sequence). V trimming: 4 bases; J trimming: 0 bases; junction bases outside the gene matches: 10. CDR3 nucleotides: TGTGCCAGTAGTACTCTTGAACCTAGCGGGAACTCCTACGAGCAGTACTTC. The encoded protein is CASSTLEPSGNSYEQYF.

The rearrangement uses TRBV20-1 and TRBJ2-7, with D perhaps being TRBD1 or TRBD2 (5 bases each). CDR1 and CDR2 (germline): DFQATT, SNEGSKA (reference sequence). The CDR3 totals 15 residues. V was trimmed by 3 bases and J by 4 bases, leaving 19 bases between them. The CDR3 nucleotides read TGCAGTGCTAGTGCCGGGGCAGGGAGACCTTACGAGCAGTACTTC. Its protein product is CSASAGAGRPYEQYF.

This chain connects TRBV20-1 to TRBJ1-2; possible D gene TRBD1, 5 bases. From germline, CDR1 is DFQATT and CDR2 SNEGSKA (reference sequence). The CDR3 has 13 amino acids. V was trimmed by 6 bases and J by 4 bases, leaving 15 bases between them. The CDR3 DNA sequence: TGCAGTGCCGCTACCCCCGGGACCTATGGCTACACCTTC. Translating it yields CSAATPGTYGYTF.

This sequence joins TRBV20-1 and TRBJ2-5; 9 bases match TRBD1. Germline V gene sequence: CDR1 DFQATT, CDR2 SNEGSKA (reference sequence). J lost 4 bases, V lost 3 bases, and 6 bases had no gene match. This CDR3 has 14 residues. CDR3 loop: CSASSGQGRETQYF. Here the CDR3 DNA reads TGCAGTGCTAGTTCCGGACAGGGGAGAGAGACCCAGTACTTC.

This clonotype was recorded a few times. The CDR3 spells CASSLEDRGGQHF. The CDR3 DNA reads TGTGCCAGCAGCTTGGAGGACAGGGGAGGACAGCATTTT. The genes are TRBV5-5 and TRBJ1-5, with 9 nucleotides matching TRBD1. Trimming took 0 bases from V and 13 from J; bases not matched to a gene: 5. The CDR3 totals 13 residues. Germline-derived CDR1 and CDR2 are SGHKS and YYEKEE (reference sequence).

This clonotype has only a few counts. This chain links TRBV9 with TRBJ1-2, with unresolved D. The CDR3 loop spans 16 amino acids. Germline V gene lookup returns CDR1 SGDLS and CDR2 YYNGEE. Trimming took off 0 bases at V and 4 bases at J, with 16 bases between the two ends. The CDR3 sequence is CASSVAPDGEGYGYTF. The CDR3 bases are TGTGCCAGCAGCGTAGCTCCAGATGGAGAAGGCTATGGCTACACCTTC.